The rows below give T cell receptor beta chains drawn from one sample of a study of cytomegalovirus exposure and HLA in healthy donors. Assay used: immunoSEQ multiplex PCR; TCRdb lists only in-frame clones, some missing. The table has some 130,000 clones, roughly nine tenths seen once. The sequencing input was PBMCs. These receptors all come from a woman aged 18 to 35 in good health and CMV-seronegative. Each CDR3 is given with its conserved first and last residue. Each record gives: D gene, V gene, CDR3 protein. A D gene is named only where the DNA matches it firmly.

.	TRBV18	CASSPRLQAQETQYF
TRBD1	TRBV10-3	CAISSQGVQYNEQFF
.	TRBV29-1	CSVEEGAGALPDTQYF
TRBD1	TRBV5-1	CASSVRTGMNTEAFF
TRBD1	TRBV10-2	CASRDRGPTGELFF
.	TRBV9	CASSVADLNEQYF
.	TRBV10-2	CASSDTGNGNTIYF
.	TRBV10-3	CAIQQGMNTEAFF
TRBD1	TRBV7-9	CASTPSGTGGFSTEAFF
.	TRBV2	CASSDPGDTEAFF
.	TRBV25-1	CASSEGYRSYEQYF
.	TRBV7-6	CASSLALQGGHTEAFF
TRBD1	TRBV6-1	CASRDRSYEQYF
.	TRBV6-5	CASSRGDSNEKLFF
TRBD1	TRBV19	CASSPGTGGEQYF
.	TRBV19	CASTPGGYYGYTF
.	TRBV4-1	CASSHYRGEQFF